This T cell receptor (beta chain) was sequenced during a study of blood T cell repertoires in COVID-19. Turning to the study itself: T cells, B-cell-depleted T cells, or PBMCs supplied cDNA or gDNA.

Data came from immunoSEQ multiplex PCR; TCRdb stores just in-frame clones and leaves some out. This sample has about 260,000 clones; about 87% occur once, and the top ten carry approximately 10%. The CDR3 is made up of 15 amino acids. The germline V gene encodes CDR1 SGDLS and CDR2 YYNGEE. Germline trimming cut 4 bases from V and 2 bases from J; bases unmatched to any gene: 5. This receptor was obtained from a woman in her seventies with COVID-19, enrolled during active disease. This sequence joins TRBV9 and TRBJ2-7; 11 bases agree with TRBD1. Sequenced: peripheral blood. CDR3 bases: TGTGCCAGCAGCCTCGGGACAGGGGGGGCCTACGAGCAGTACTTC. Encoded protein: CASSLGTGGAYEQYF.